The rows below give T cell receptor beta chains drawn from one sample of a study of blood T cell repertoires in COVID-19. The method was immunoSEQ multiplex PCR; TCRdb's version includes in-frame clones alone and lacks a portion of them. The table records under 250,000 clones, around four fifths of them present only once. Input material: peripheral blood. These receptors were obtained from a man aged 40-50 years with active or convalescent COVID-19. Both conserved end residues are part of each CDR3. A D gene is named only where the DNA matches it firmly. A row's size may be missing; if present it is once, few, many or a size class.

cdr3_nt cdr3_aa v_call clone_size d_call j_call
TGTGCCACCGGGGACACCCGGCGAGGCTACACCTTC CATGDTRRGYTF TRBV24-1 - - TRBJ1-2
TGTGCCAGCAGAGCTCGAGGAGGGACTGGAAACACCATATATTTT CASRARGGTGNTIYF TRBV2 - - TRBJ1-3
TGTGCCAGCAGCACATGGGACAGGGGAGGATCCGGGGAGCTGTTTTTT CASSTWDRGGSGELFF TRBV7-3 - TRBD1 TRBJ2-2
TGTGCCAGCAGTTACCGGGGACAGAGAGCCTACGAGCAGTACTTC CASSYRGQRAYEQYF TRBV27 - TRBD1 TRBJ2-7
TGTGCCAGCAACCGGGACACCTACTATGGCTACACCTTC CASNRDTYYGYTF TRBV12-3/TRBV12-4 few - TRBJ1-2
TGTGCCAGCAGCCCCCTCGGGGATCACTATGGCTACACCTTC CASSPLGDHYGYTF TRBV6-6 - - TRBJ1-2
TGTGCCACCGGGACGGGAGAATACGAGACCCAGTACTTC CATGTGEYETQYF TRBV24-1 once - TRBJ2-5
TGCAGCGTTGACCGGACAGGAGATAGCAATCAGCCCCAGCATTTT CSVDRTGDSNQPQHF TRBV29-1 - TRBD1 TRBJ1-5
TGTGCCAGCCGCCATCCGGACAGGGGGCACAATGAGCAGTTCTTC CASRHPDRGHNEQFF TRBV2 - TRBD1 TRBJ2-1
TGTGCTAGCAGCTTAGTCCGTGGGGACAGGAGGGATCAGCCCCAGCATTTT CASSLVRGDRRDQPQHF TRBV7-7 - TRBD1 TRBJ1-5
TGTGCCATCAGTGAGACCGGGACTAGCGATTTCAATGAGCAGTTCTTC CAISETGTSDFNEQFF TRBV10-3 - TRBD2 TRBJ2-1
TGTGCCAGCAGTTTAAATACAGGGCACACTGAAGCTTTCTTT CASSLNTGHTEAFF TRBV27 - - TRBJ1-1
TGCGCCAGCAGTGAATCCACCGGTGCACCCTATGGCTACACCTTC CASSESTGAPYGYTF TRBV10-2 - - TRBJ1-2
TGTGCCAGCAGCCTGGACAGCCTCTCTGGAAACACCATATATTTT CASSLDSLSGNTIYF TRBV7-2 - - TRBJ1-3
TGTGCCAGCAGCTTGGGACAGGACTTATACGAGCAGTACTTC CASSLGQDLYEQYF TRBV7-2 - TRBD1 TRBJ2-7
TGCGCCAGCAGCGCGAAGGATACCGGGACTAGCGGGAGTTACGAGCAGTACTTC CASSAKDTGTSGSYEQYF TRBV4-1 - TRBD2 TRBJ2-7
TGCAGCGTTGAAGTGACGCGGACAGGGCAGAAAGCTTTCTTT CSVEVTRTGQKAFF TRBV29-1 - TRBD1 TRBJ1-1
TGTGCCATCAGTCCCCGGGGGGGGGAGGTCACTGAAGCTTTCTTT CAISPRGGEVTEAFF TRBV10-3 - - TRBJ1-1
TGTGCCAGCAGCTTTCGGGATGGCTACACCTTC CASSFRDGYTF TRBV7-2 - - TRBJ1-2
TGTGCCAGTAGTATTGGACATAACACTGAAGCTTTCTTT CASSIGHNTEAFF TRBV19 - - TRBJ1-1
TGTGCCAGCAGCGTAAAGGGGGAGCCCCAGCATTTT CASSVKGEPQHF TRBV28 - - TRBJ1-5
TGTGCCAGCAGCTCGCCTAACAGGGGGCACTATGGCTACACCTTC CASSSPNRGHYGYTF TRBV11-3 - TRBD1 TRBJ1-2
TGTGCCAGCAGCTTGAAGGTACAGGGTTATTCTAACTATGGCTACACCTTC CASSLKVQGYSNYGYTF TRBV5-4 - - TRBJ1-2
TGTGCCAGCAGCCTCGGGTCTAGCGGGGCTTCCTACGAGCAGTACTTC CASSLGSSGASYEQYF TRBV6-2/TRBV6-3 - TRBD2 TRBJ2-7
TGTGCCACCAGTGATTCTTATACTGGGACAGGGGGAGGTCAGCCCCAGCATTTT CATSDSYTGTGGGQPQHF TRBV24-1 - TRBD1 TRBJ1-5
TGTGCCAGCAGCTTGGCCCCCGAAAGCGGGAGCTACGAGCAGTACTTC CASSLAPESGSYEQYF TRBV5-6 - TRBD2 TRBJ2-7
TGTGCCAGCAGCTCCAAAAGATTAGCGGGAGGGATTCTCCACAATGAGCAGTTCTTC CASSSKRLAGGILHNEQFF TRBV7-8 - TRBD2 TRBJ2-1
TGTGCCAGCAGCTTAGAGGGAGTCGGAGGGCCCCAGCATTTT CASSLEGVGGPQHF TRBV7-2 once - TRBJ1-5
TGTGCCACCAGCACTCAGGACAGGGGGCGAGAGCAGTACTTC CATSTQDRGREQYF TRBV15 - TRBD1 TRBJ2-7
TGTGCCACCAGTGATCGGGGGACGGGGCCCCAGCATTTT CATSDRGTGPQHF TRBV24-1 - - TRBJ1-5
TGTGCCAGCAGCCCTAACCTAGCGGGAGTCAGGGAGACCCAGTACTTC CASSPNLAGVRETQYF TRBV7-9 - TRBD2 TRBJ2-5
TGTGCCACCAGTGATGGGGCAGCTTCAGTGACTGAAGCTTTCTTT CATSDGAASVTEAFF TRBV24-1 - - TRBJ1-1
TGTGCCAGCTGGAAGGCAGGGGAACCCTACGAGCAGTACTTC CASWKAGEPYEQYF TRBV28 once - TRBJ2-7
TGTGCCAGCAGCTTAATTGGGGCGGGACGGACAAACTACGAGCAGTACTTC CASSLIGAGRTNYEQYF TRBV7-9 few - TRBJ2-7
TGTGCCAGCAGCGTCATAGAGGGGGACGAGCAGTACTTC CASSVIEGDEQYF TRBV5-6 - - TRBJ2-7
TGTGCCAGCAGCCCCTCCCCGACTAGCGGGGGCCAGAGAGATAGTTACAATGAGCAGTTCTTC CASSPSPTSGGQRDSYNEQFF TRBV3-1/TRBV3-2 once TRBD2 TRBJ2-1
TGTGCCAGTACCACCAGAGGGGCAGGGAGGACGAACACTGAAGCTTTCTTT CASTTRGAGRTNTEAFF TRBV19 - - TRBJ1-1